These 2 T cell receptor beta chains originate from one sample sequenced in a study of neurological immune-mediated disorders. TCRdb re-called the 5' RACE reads through MiXCR, storing one row per CDR3 protein. The sample records approximately 48,000 distinct CDR3 sequences, under 3.5% being singletons. The source material was PBMCs. Source of these receptors: a woman between 45 and 60 years old with multiple sclerosis.

This clonotype was seen many times. The CDR3 protein is CSAILTSGGATETQYF. The CDR3 bases are TGCAGTGCTATCCTAACTAGCGGGGGGGCGACGGAGACCCAGTACTTC. The J gene is TRBJ2-5, the V gene TRBV20-1; 13 positions match TRBD2. This CDR3 spans 16 amino acids. The germline V gene encodes CDR1 DFQATT and CDR2 SNEGSKA (reference sequence). J gave up 5 bases and V 4 bases, and 10 bases lay outside the gene matches.

This clonotype was counted many times. The rearrangement joins TRBV20-1 to TRBJ1-6, with D possibly TRBD1 on 5 matching bases. Germline V gene data show CDR1 as DFQATT and CDR2 as SNEGSKA (reference sequence). CDR3 length equals 14 residues. V shed 0 bases and J shed 9 bases, with 12 bases lying between them. CDR3 nucleotides: TGCAGTGCTAGAGAATGGGGCGAAGGTTCACCCCTCCACTTT. It translates to CSAREWGEGSPLHF.